This TCR beta chain emerged from a study of T-cell reconstitution after alpha-beta-depleted transplantation in children. Preparation of the TCRbeta library used unique molecular identifiers. MiXCR was run by TCRdb on the PCR reads, yielding one entry per CDR3 protein. The table includes hundreds of thousands of distinct CDR3 sequences, 10% to 15% detected once. The CDR3 has 18 amino acids. V dropped 4 bases and J dropped 5; count of bases not matched to a gene: 13. CDR1 and CDR2 (germline): ENHRY, SYGVKD. Whole-study results and caveats: Several hundred graft clones that had expanded were reportedly the source of alpha-beta T cells about two months after transplant. Some patients showed high day-60 TCRbeta diversity, which derived from surviving recipient T cells and thymic progenitors. By one year post-transplant, T-cell counts and diversity largely arose from T cells that were newly produced.

On this clonotype: As yet, its antigen is unknown.

The source material was PBMCs, mostly from graft donor cells, sampled 360 days after TCRalphabeta/CD19-depleted stem cell transplant. The chain has TRBV10-3 and TRBJ2-1; 11 bases are a match to TRBD2. The sequence derives from a male patient aged 10 to 17 who had a stem cell transplant for acute myeloid leukemia, so the T cells may come from the graft donor. The CDR3 sequence: CAISGLAGGPWSDNEQFF. Here the CDR3 DNA reads TGTGCCATCAGTGGTTTAGCGGGAGGGCCGTGGTCTGACAATGAGCAGTTCTTC.